Sequencing of this T cell receptor (beta chain) was carried out in a study of cytomegalovirus exposure and HLA in healthy donors. This CDR3 has 14 amino acids. The V and J ends lost 5 bases and 9 bases respectively, with 19 bases between them. Germline V gene sequence: CDR1 SGHTA, CDR2 FQGNSA. As regards this clone: Its specificity is unknown.

Study results and limitations: According to an earlier analysis, most TCR beta V segments yielded productive rearrangements about 90% or about 30% of the time. A highly shared variant cluster was judged a likely technical artifact. Researchers counted around 150 TCR beta chains as cytomegalovirus-associated. Trimming of TCR beta V- and J-genes showed a link, identified in a later analysis, to a missense DCLRE1C variant.

The primer mix had 60 Vbeta and 13 Jbeta primers. Sequencing was performed with immunoSEQ multiplex PCR; in TCRdb, only in-frame clones are kept and a portion is missing. This sample's table has about 39,000 clones. The sequenced material came from PBMCs. The TCR was taken from a woman in her twenties or thirties in good health and CMV-seropositive. The chain has TRBV7-2 and TRBJ1-1; D may be TRBD1 (5 bases). CDR3 loop: CASSLKELGTKAFF. CDR3 DNA sequence: TGTGCCAGCAGCCTAAAAGAGCTCGGGACTAAAGCTTTCTTT.